This TCR beta chain was found in a study of cytomegalovirus exposure and HLA in healthy donors. Study-level results: The study flagged about 160 TCR beta chains as cytomegalovirus-associated.

V lost 4 bases and J lost 0, with 6 bases in between. CDR1 and CDR2 (germline): MDHEN, SYDVKM. This CDR3 region has 13 residues. A multiplex PCR was run with 60 Vbeta primers and 13 Jbeta primers. In the authors' workflow: Per a later analysis, the number of unique TCR beta chains was around 80 million, of which about 11 million were shared. Profiling relied on immunoSEQ multiplex PCR, and the TCRdb table lists in-frame clones only, not all of them. That table is the source of V, J and clone size, and D and trimming were worked out from the DNA. This sample carries 130,000 to 150,000 clones, roughly 80% of them seen once, and the ten largest clones take approximately 1.6%. Points on this clone: The antigen is unknown.

The chain is built from TRBV28 and TRBJ1-1, with D unclear. This clonotype originated in a woman between 40 and 55 years old in good health and CMV-seronegative. Input material: PBMCs. CDR3 nucleotides: TGTGCCAGCAGTTACAGCATGAACACTGAAGCTTTCTTT. It specifies CASSYSMNTEAFF.